A selection of T cell receptor beta chains follows, all from one sample in a study of cytomegalovirus exposure and HLA in healthy donors. The table came from immunoSEQ multiplex PCR; TCRdb's copy has only in-frame clones and leaves some out. Here the sample spans around 71,000 clones, roughly 94% being singletons. The source material was PBMCs. These receptors were obtained from a man aged 18-30 years in good health and CMV-seropositive. Each CDR3 is given with its conserved first and last residue. A D gene is named only where the DNA matches it firmly. A clone size is listed for some rows: how often the clone was seen (once, few, many), or a class if it is expanded.

clone_size d_call j_call v_call cdr3_aa cdr3_nt
. . TRBJ2-1 TRBV9 CASSVAQRYNEQFF TGTGCCAGCAGCGTAGCCCAGCGGTACAATGAGCAGTTCTTC
. . TRBJ2-1 TRBV28 CASSLDRYNEQFF TGTGCCAGCAGCCTAGACAGATACAATGAGCAGTTCTTC
. TRBD2 TRBJ2-5 TRBV11-2 CASSLTSGRALGRETQYF TGTGCCAGCAGCTTGACTAGCGGGAGGGCCCTCGGCAGGGAGACCCAGTACTTC
. TRBD2 TRBJ2-7 TRBV14 CASSQVAGGSYEQYF TGTGCCAGCAGCCAAGTTGCGGGAGGCTCCTACGAGCAGTACTTC
. TRBD1 TRBJ2-5 TRBV5-1 CASSRTGSLAETQYF TGCGCCAGCAGCCGGACAGGATCCTTAGCGGAGACCCAGTACTTC
. TRBD1 TRBJ1-5 TRBV7-7 CASSPGRTGSSNQPQHF TGTGCCAGCAGCCCCGGGCGGACAGGCTCGAGCAATCAGCCCCAGCATTTT
. . TRBJ1-5 TRBV12-2 CASRFPPAGGHQPQHF TGTGCAAGTCGCTTCCCTCCGGCAGGGGGGCATCAGCCCCAGCATTTT
. . TRBJ1-1 TRBV10-3 CAITLRARTETTEAFF TGTGCCATCACCCTGCGGGCTCGGACAGAAACCACTGAAGCTTTCTTT
. . TRBJ2-1 TRBV5-6 CASSFARTNEQFF TGTGCCAGCAGCTTTGCGCGCACCAATGAGCAGTTCTTC
. TRBD2 TRBJ2-7 TRBV27 CASNYLGLAETYEQYF TGTGCCAGCAATTATCTCGGCCTAGCGGAAACCTACGAGCAGTACTTC
. . TRBJ1-1 TRBV28 CASSPRLDSHTEAFF TGTGCCAGCAGTCCTAGGTTGGATAGTCACACTGAAGCTTTCTTT
. TRBD1 TRBJ2-7 TRBV6-5 CASSLTGGSSYEQYF TGTGCCAGCAGTCTGACAGGGGGCAGCTCCTACGAGCAGTACTTC
. TRBD1 TRBJ2-7 TRBV9 CASSPTPDRGNIYEQYF TGTGCCAGCAGCCCAACCCCGGACAGGGGGAATATATACGAGCAGTACTTC
. . TRBJ2-6 TRBV7-9 CASSGDAGANVLTF TGTGCCAGCAGCGGAGACGCTGGGGCCAACGTCCTGACTTTC
. TRBD2 TRBJ2-1 TRBV19 CASSPRHQRLGLAGGYNEQFF TGTGCCAGTAGTCCCCGACACCAACGTTTGGGACTAGCGGGAGGTTACAATGAGCAGTTCTTC
once TRBD1 TRBJ1-2 TRBV5-1 CASTSRGRYTF TGCGCCAGCACCTCCAGGGGGAGGTACACCTTC